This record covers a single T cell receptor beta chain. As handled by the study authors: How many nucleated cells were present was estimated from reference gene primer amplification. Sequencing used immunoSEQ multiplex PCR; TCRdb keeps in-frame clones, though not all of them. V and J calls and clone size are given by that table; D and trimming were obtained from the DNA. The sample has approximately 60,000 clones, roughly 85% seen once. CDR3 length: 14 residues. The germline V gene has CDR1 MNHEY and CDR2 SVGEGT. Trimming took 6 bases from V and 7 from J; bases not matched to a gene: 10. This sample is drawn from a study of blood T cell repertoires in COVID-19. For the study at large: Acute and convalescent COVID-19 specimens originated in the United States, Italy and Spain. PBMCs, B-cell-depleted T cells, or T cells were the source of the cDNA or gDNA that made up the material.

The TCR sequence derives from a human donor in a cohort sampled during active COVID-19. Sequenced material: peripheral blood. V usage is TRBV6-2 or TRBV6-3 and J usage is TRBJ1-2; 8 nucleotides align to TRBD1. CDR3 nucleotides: TGTGCCAGCAGCGATACAGGGGGAAGGGTTGGCTACACCTTC. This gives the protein CASSDTGGRVGYTF.